The present T cell receptor beta chain was sequenced within a study of blood T cell repertoires in COVID-19. Study overall: Sites in the United States, Italy and Spain provided acute and convalescent COVID-19 samples. T cells, B-cell-depleted T cells, or PBMCs supplied cDNA or gDNA.

CDR1 and CDR2 from the germline V gene are SGHTA and FQGTGA. With V trimmed by 5 bases and J by 4 bases, 1 base remained unmatched. The CDR3 is made up of 13 amino acids. Profiling relied on immunoSEQ multiplex PCR, and the TCRdb table lists in-frame clones only, not all of them. Seen here are 50,000 or so clones, roughly 80% observed once, and the top ten hold over 7%. The V gene is TRBV7-3, the J gene TRBJ2-5; TRBD1 matches at 10 bases. This TCR derives from a man between 60 and 75 years old with active COVID-19. Source material: peripheral blood. CDR3 residues: CASSRDRGETQYF. The CDR3, as DNA: TGTGCCAGCAGCAGGGACAGGGGAGAGACCCAGTACTTC.